The clone carrying this TCR beta chain was observed a handful of times. As yet, its antigen is unknown. The data belong to a study of blood T cells in healthy people across ages. Study observations and caveats: Long-lived and aged donors differed, with more naive CD4+ cells and higher diversity in the long-lived.

The CDR3 is 15 residues long. Losses at the gene ends were 7 bases for V and 4 bases for J; bases not matched to a gene: 8. Combining a sample-barcoded 5' primer with a J-beta primer mix, a second PCR ran for roughly 7 to 11 cycles. Template switching added a 12-random-nucleotide identifier to every cDNA molecule. TCRdb independently ran MiXCR on the 5' RACE reads; one entry per CDR3 protein. The data hold approximately 1.5 million distinct CDR3 sequences, with about 35% observed a single time. The authors extracted at least 6 micrograms of total RNA per sample. Sequencing input: blood. V and J are TRBV12-3 or TRBV12-4 and TRBJ2-3; 10 bases match TRBD2. This clonotype was obtained from a woman aged 25 to 39 in good health. Here the CDR3 reads CASTLTSGSADTQYF. CDR3 coding DNA: TGTGCCAGCACCTTGACTAGCGGGTCGGCAGATACGCAGTATTTT.